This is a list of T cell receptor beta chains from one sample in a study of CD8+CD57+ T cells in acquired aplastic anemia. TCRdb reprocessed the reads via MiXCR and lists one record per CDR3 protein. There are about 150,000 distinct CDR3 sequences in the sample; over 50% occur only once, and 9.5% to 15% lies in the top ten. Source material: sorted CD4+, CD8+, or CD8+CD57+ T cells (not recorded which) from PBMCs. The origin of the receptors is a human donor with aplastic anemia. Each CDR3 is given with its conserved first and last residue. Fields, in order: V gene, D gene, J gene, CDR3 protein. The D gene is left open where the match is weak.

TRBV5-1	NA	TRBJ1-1	CASSLYSDNEAFF
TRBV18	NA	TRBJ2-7	CASSPPSGYEQYF
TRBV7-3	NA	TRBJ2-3	CASSPDPSGTDTQYF
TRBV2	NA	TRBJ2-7	CASSPEGDYEQYF
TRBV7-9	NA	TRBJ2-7	CASSLEGRYEQYF
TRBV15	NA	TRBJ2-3	CATSSAGALTDTQYF
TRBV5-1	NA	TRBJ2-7	CASRQGGDSYEQYF
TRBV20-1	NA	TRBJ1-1	CSTFPPSRNTEAFF
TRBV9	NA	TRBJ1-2	CASSPGSGPTFPYGYTF
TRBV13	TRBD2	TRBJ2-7	CASSWAGGPYEQYF
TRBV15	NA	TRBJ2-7	CATSSFRQAEEQYF
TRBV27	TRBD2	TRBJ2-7	CASSPRPGGTFSEQYF
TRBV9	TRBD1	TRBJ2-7	CASSQTGAHGGGWYF
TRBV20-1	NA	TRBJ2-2	CSAGGLLNTGELFF
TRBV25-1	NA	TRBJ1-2	CASSEYGAATGYTF
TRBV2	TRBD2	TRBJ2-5	CASSDPGGAPTQETQYF
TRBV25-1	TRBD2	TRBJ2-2	CASSPSSLERGGSAAGELFF
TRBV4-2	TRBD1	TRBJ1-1	CASSQFPGQGQGTEAFF